This is a list of T cell receptor beta chains from one sample in a study of CD4+ T cells in melanoma. Repertoires were generated with immunoSEQ multiplex PCR, while TCRdb's copy carries only in-frame clones and drops some. The sample yields around 55,000 clones, nearly 70% seen once. Sequencing was carried out using tumor tissue. The receptors shown here come from a human donor with melanoma. Both conserved end residues are part of each CDR3. The order of the fields is V gene, CDR3 protein.

V gene: TRBV7-3; CDR3 protein: CASSSLGGLSNQPQHF
V gene: TRBV5-1; CDR3 protein: CASSLDGGVSYEQYF
V gene: TRBV7-2; CDR3 protein: CASSLAGQGGPYSNQPQHF
V gene: TRBV9; CDR3 protein: CASSVGPSYRGAMNTEAFF
V gene: TRBV7-8; CDR3 protein: CASSPRDGGYGNQPQHF
V gene: TRBV7-9; CDR3 protein: CASSITGGGGETQYF
V gene: TRBV10-3; CDR3 protein: CAIPGGVAGELFF
V gene: TRBV5-1; CDR3 protein: CASRGGAIANEQFF
V gene: TRBV5-1; CDR3 protein: CASSLDSQGAPLNTEAFF
V gene: TRBV5-6; CDR3 protein: CASSPTGRGGEQFF
V gene: TRBV18; CDR3 protein: CASSPGAGKWDTQYF
V gene: TRBV7-6; CDR3 protein: CASSPGRASSYNEQFF
V gene: TRBV5-4; CDR3 protein: CASSQKLAGELFF
V gene: TRBV5-4; CDR3 protein: CASSLLGYLANYGYTF
V gene: TRBV7-6; CDR3 protein: CASSPFPPTSGPSREQFF
V gene: TRBV5-1; CDR3 protein: CASSLGLLQETQYF
V gene: TRBV5-1; CDR3 protein: CASSYETSSYNSPLHF
V gene: TRBV6-6; CDR3 protein: CVVGGEFYGYTF
V gene: TRBV7-3; CDR3 protein: CASSLAGGWDEQFF
V gene: TRBV7-8; CDR3 protein: CASSLATGVRPQHF
V gene: TRBV9; CDR3 protein: CASTDGGGGDNEQFF
V gene: TRBV6-1; CDR3 protein: CASDDRVPKNIQYF